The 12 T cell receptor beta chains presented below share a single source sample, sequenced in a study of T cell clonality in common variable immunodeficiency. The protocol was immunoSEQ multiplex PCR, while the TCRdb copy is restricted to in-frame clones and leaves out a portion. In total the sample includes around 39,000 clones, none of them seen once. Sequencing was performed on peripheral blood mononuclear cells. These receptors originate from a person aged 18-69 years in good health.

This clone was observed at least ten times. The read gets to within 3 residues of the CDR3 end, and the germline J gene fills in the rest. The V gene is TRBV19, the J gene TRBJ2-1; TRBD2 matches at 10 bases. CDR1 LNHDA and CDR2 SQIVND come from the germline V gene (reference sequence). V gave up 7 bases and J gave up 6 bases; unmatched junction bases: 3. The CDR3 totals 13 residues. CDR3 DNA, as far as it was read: TGTGCCAGTACCGCTAGCGGGGGCAATGAG. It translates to CASTASGGNE. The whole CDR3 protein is CASTASGGNEQFF.

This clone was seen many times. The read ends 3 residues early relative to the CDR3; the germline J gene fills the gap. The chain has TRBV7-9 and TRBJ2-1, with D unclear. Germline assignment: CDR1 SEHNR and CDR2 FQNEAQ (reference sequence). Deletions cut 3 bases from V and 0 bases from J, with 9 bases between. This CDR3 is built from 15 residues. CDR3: CASSFGFPSYNEQFF. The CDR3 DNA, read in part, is TGTGCCAGCAGCTTCGGGTTCCCCTCCTACAATGAG.

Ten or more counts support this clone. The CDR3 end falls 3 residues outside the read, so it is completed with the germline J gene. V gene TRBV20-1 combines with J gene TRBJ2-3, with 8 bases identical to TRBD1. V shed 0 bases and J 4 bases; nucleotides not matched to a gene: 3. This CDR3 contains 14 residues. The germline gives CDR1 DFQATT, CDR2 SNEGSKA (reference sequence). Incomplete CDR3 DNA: TGCAGTGCTAGAGATTACAGGGGGGCAGATACG. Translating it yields CSARDYRGADT. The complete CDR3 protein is CSARDYRGADTQYF.

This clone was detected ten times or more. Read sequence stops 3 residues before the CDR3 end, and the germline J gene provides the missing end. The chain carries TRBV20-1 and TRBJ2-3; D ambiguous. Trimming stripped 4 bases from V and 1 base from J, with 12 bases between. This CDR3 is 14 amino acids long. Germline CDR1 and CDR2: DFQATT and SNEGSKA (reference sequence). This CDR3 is CSAILGGRTDTQYF. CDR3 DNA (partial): TGCAGTGCTATCCTTGGCGGTCGCACAGATACG.

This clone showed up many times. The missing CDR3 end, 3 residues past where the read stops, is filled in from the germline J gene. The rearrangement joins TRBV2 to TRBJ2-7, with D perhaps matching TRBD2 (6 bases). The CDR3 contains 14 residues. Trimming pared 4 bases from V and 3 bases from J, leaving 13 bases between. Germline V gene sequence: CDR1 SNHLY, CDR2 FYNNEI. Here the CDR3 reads CASSAMTSLYEQYF. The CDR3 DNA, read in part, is TGTGCCAGCAGTGCGATGACTAGTCTCTACGAG.

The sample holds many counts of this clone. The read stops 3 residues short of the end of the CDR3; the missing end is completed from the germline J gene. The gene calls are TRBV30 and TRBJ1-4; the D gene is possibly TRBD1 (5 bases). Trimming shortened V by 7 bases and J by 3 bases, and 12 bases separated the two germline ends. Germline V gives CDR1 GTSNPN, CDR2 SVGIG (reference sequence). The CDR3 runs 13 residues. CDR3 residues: CAYNRNSNEKLFF. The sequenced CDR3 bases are TGTGCCTACAACAGGAACTCTAATGAAAAA. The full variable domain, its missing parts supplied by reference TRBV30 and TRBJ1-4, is SQTIHQWPATLVQPVGSPLSLECTVEGTSNPNLYWYRQAAGRGLQLLFYSVGIGQISSEVPQNLSASRPQDRQFILSSKKLLLSDSGFYLCAYNRNSNEKLFFGSGTQLSVL.

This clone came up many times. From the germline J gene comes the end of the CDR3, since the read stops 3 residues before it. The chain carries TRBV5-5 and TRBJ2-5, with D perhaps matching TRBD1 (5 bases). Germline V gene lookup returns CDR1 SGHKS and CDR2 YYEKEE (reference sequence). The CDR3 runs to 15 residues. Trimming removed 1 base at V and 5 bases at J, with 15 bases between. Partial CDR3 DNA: TGTGCCAGCAGCTTGAGACAGTCGCAATTGGAGACC. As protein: CASSLRQSQLET. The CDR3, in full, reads CASSLRQSQLETQYF.

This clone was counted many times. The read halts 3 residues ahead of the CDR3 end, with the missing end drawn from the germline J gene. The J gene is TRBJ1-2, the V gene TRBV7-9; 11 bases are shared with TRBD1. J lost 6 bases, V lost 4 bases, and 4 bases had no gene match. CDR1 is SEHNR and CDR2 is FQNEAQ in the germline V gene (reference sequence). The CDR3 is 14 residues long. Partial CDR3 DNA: TGTGCCAGCAGCTGGGACAGGGGGTGGGATGGC. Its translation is CASSWDRGWDG. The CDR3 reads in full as CASSWDRGWDGYTF.

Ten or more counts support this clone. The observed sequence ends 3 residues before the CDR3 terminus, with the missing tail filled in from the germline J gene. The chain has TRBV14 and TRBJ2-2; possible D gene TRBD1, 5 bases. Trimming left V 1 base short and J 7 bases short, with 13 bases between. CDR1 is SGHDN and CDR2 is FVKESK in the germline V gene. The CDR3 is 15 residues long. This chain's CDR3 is CASSQVAGRIGELFF. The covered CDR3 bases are TGTGCCAGCAGCCAAGTCGCAGGGCGGATCGGGGAG.

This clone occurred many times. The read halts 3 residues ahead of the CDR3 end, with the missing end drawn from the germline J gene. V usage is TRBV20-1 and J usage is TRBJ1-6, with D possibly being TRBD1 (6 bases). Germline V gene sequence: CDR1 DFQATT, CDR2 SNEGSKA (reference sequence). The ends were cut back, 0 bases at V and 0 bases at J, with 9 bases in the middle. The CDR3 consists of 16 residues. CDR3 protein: CSARDPGVSYNSPLHF. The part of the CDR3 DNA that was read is TGCAGTGCTAGAGACCCAGGGGTCTCCTATAATTCACCC.

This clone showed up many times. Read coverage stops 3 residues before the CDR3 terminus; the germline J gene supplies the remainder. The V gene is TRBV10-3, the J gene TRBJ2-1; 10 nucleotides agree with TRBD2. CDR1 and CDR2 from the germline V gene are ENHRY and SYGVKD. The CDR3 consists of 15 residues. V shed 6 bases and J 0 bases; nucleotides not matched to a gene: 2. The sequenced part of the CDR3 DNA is TGTGCCATCAGGGGGACTAGCGTCTCCTACAATGAG. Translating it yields CAIRGTSVSYNE. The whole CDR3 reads CAIRGTSVSYNEQFF.

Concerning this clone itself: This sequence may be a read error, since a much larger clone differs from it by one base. The CDR3 loop is CTRSLEGFNQPQHF. The CDR3 DNA, read in part, is TGTACCAGAAGCTTGGAAGGGTTTAATCAGCCC. J is TRBJ1-5 and V is TRBV5-3; unclear D gene. Read coverage stops 3 residues before the CDR3 terminus; the germline J gene supplies the remainder. TRBV5-3 is an ORF; its function is uncertain. The CDR3 runs 14 residues.